These T cell receptor beta chains were read from a single sample in a study of control samples from healthy donors and cancer patients. Clones were sequenced by immunoSEQ multiplex PCR, and TCRdb holds only the in-frame ones, with some missing. The table has more than 100,000 clones, around nine tenths seen once. Sequenced: PBMCs. The receptors originated from a man aged 45-65 years with head and neck cancer. CDR3s include the opening cysteine and the closing phenylalanine or tryptophan. D genes are given only for firm matches. Clone size appears in some rows only: once, few, many, or a class for an expanded clone.

j_gene | d_gene | v_gene | abundance | CDR3aa | CDR3nt
TRBJ2-7 | TRBD1 | TRBV7-7 | . | CASSLGQGNEQYF | TGTGCCAGCAGCCTGGGACAGGGAAACGAGCAGTACTTC
TRBJ2-1 | TRBD2 | TRBV10-1 | once | CASSFSGTGSHEGTSGIYNEQFF | TGCGCCAGCAGTTTTTCCGGGACAGGGAGCCACGAAGGGACTAGCGGGATTTACAATGAGCAGTTCTTC
TRBJ2-5 | . | TRBV20-1 | once | CSANDQETQYF | TGCAGTGCCAACGACCAAGAGACCCAGTACTTC
TRBJ2-1 | . | TRBV19 | once | CASNGALNEQFF | TGTGCCAGTAATGGGGCATTAAATGAGCAGTTCTTC
TRBJ1-3 | TRBD1 | TRBV13 | . | CASSQDRENTIYF | TGTGCCAGCAGCCAGGACAGGGAAAACACCATATATTTT
TRBJ1-1 | . | TRBV10-2 | few | CASSERATNTEAFF | TGCGCCAGCAGTGAAAGGGCCACGAACACTGAAGCTTTCTTT
TRBJ2-3 | . | TRBV3-1/TRBV3-2 | . | CASSQGTRSTDTQYF | TGTGCCAGCAGCCAGGGGACCCGTAGCACAGATACGCAGTATTTT
TRBJ1-3 | TRBD1 | TRBV27 | . | CAIRSKGQLNTIYF | TGTGCCATCAGAAGTAAGGGACAGCTTAACACCATATATTTT
TRBJ2-1 | TRBD2 | TRBV5-8 | . | CASSGQTSGGSNEQFF | TGTGCCAGCAGCGGTCAAACTAGCGGGGGTTCCAATGAGCAGTTCTTC
TRBJ2-5 | . | TRBV11-2 | . | CASSPQGGQETQYF | TGTGCCAGCAGCCCCCAAGGCGGCCAAGAGACCCAGTACTTC
TRBJ2-1 | TRBD1 | TRBV6-5 | . | CASRNDRGPYNEQFF | TGTGCCAGCAGGAACGACAGGGGGCCCTACAATGAGCAGTTCTTC
TRBJ1-1 | . | TRBV5-1 | . | CASSLKKTGSTEAFF | TGCGCCAGCAGCCTAAAGAAAACCGGGAGCACTGAAGCTTTCTTT
TRBJ2-2 | . | TRBV4-2 | . | CASSRGPTNTGELFF | TGTGCCAGCAGCCGAGGACCGACGAACACCGGGGAGCTGTTTTTT
TRBJ1-2 | . | TRBV5-4 | . | CASSPSWGPYGYTF | TGTGCCAGCAGCCCGTCATGGGGGCCCTATGGCTACACCTTC
TRBJ2-1 | TRBD2 | TRBV3-1/TRBV3-2 | . | CASSQEYSGRTNEQFF | TGTGCCAGCAGCCAGGAATATAGCGGGCGCACCAATGAGCAGTTCTTC
TRBJ2-5 | . | TRBV30 | once | CAWSVPTGLEYF | TGTGCCTGGAGTGTACCTACCGGACTGGAATACTTC
TRBJ1-1 | . | TRBV19 | . | CASSIRDQGYTEAFF | TGTGCCAGTAGTATTCGGGACCAAGGGTACACTGAAGCTTTCTTT
TRBJ2-1 | TRBD1 | TRBV6-1 | . | CASSEGTGDIYNEQFF | TGTGCCAGCAGTGAAGGGACAGGTGATATTTACAATGAGCAGTTCTTC
TRBJ2-7 | TRBD2 | TRBV28 | . | CASTGLAGYEQYF | TGTGCCAGCACCGGACTAGCGGGTTACGAGCAGTACTTC
TRBJ1-1 | TRBD1 | TRBV5-6 | . | CASSQWDRAEAFF | TGTGCCAGCAGCCAATGGGACAGGGCGGAAGCTTTCTTT
TRBJ2-1 | TRBD2 | TRBV6-4 | . | CASSDSSGLAGDNEQFF | TGTGCCAGCAGTGACTCAAGCGGGCTAGCGGGAGACAATGAGCAGTTCTTC
TRBJ1-6 | . | TRBV27 | . | CASGGSSYNSPLHF | TGTGCCAGCGGTGGGAGCTCCTATAATTCACCCCTCCACTTT
TRBJ2-1 | TRBD1 | TRBV6-1 | . | CASSETGQGFREQFF | TGTGCCAGCAGTGAAACGGGACAGGGATTCCGTGAGCAGTTCTTC
TRBJ1-1 | . | TRBV18 | . | CASGTFGNTEAFF | TGTGCCAGCGGGACCTTCGGGAACACTGAAGCTTTCTTT
TRBJ2-7 | . | TRBV6-5 | . | CASINRDNPYEQYF | TGTGCCAGCATCAACCGGGACAACCCCTACGAGCAGTACTTC
TRBJ2-3 | . | TRBV3-1/TRBV3-2 | . | CASSQVGQIHTDTQYF | TGTGCCAGCAGCCAAGTTGGGCAGATTCACACAGATACGCAGTATTTT
TRBJ1-1 | . | TRBV10-1 | . | CASSSGLHTEAFF | TGCGCCAGCAGTTCAGGGTTGCACACTGAAGCTTTCTTT
TRBJ1-1 | . | TRBV2 | . | CASSAIWTEGAFF | TGTGCCAGCAGTGCTATCTGGACAGAGGGAGCTTTCTTT
TRBJ1-2 | TRBD1 | TRBV4-1 | . | CASSSGQGAYGYTF | TGCGCCAGCAGCTCGGGACAGGGTGCCTATGGCTACACCTTC
TRBJ1-1 | . | TRBV5-8 | . | CARDGERMNTEAFF | TGTGCCCGCGACGGGGAGAGGATGAACACTGAAGCTTTCTTT
TRBJ2-2 | TRBD2 | TRBV24-1 | . | CATRRTSGDTGELFF | TGTGCCACCAGGAGAACTAGCGGGGACACCGGGGAGCTGTTTTTT
TRBJ2-7 | . | TRBV14 | . | CASSQALFWYEQYF | TGTGCCAGCAGCCAAGCGTTATTTTGGTACGAGCAGTACTTC
TRBJ2-7 | TRBD1 | TRBV4-1 | . | CASSPGTGAYEQYF | TGCGCCAGCAGCCCGGGGACAGGAGCCTACGAGCAGTACTTC
TRBJ1-1 | . | TRBV5-4 | few | CASSLDEYTEAFF | TGTGCCAGCAGCTTGGACGAATACACTGAAGCTTTCTTT
TRBJ1-1 | . | TRBV28 | . | CASSTHRQALNTEAFF | TGTGCCAGCAGTACACATAGACAGGCTCTGAACACTGAAGCTTTCTTT
TRBJ2-5 | . | TRBV5-1 | . | CASSSRGETQYF | TGCGCCAGCAGCTCCAGGGGCGAGACCCAGTACTTC
TRBJ2-2 | TRBD2 | TRBV27 | . | CASTPASTSGPPTGELFF | TGTGCCAGCACCCCTGCGTCGACTAGCGGTCCTCCCACCGGGGAGCTGTTTTTT
TRBJ2-7 | TRBD2 | TRBV2 | . | CASSATLAGVYEQYF | TGTGCCAGCAGTGCCACACTAGCGGGAGTGTACGAGCAGTACTTC
TRBJ2-7 | . | TRBV27 | . | CASSLGDPVSYEQYF | TGTGCCAGCTCCCTGGGGGACCCGGTCTCCTACGAGCAGTACTTC
TRBJ1-6 | . | TRBV14 | . | CASSQQVQNNSPLHF | TGTGCCAGCAGCCAACAAGTTCAGAATAATTCACCCCTCCACTTT
TRBJ1-5 | TRBD1 | TRBV19 | . | CASEGAMNQPQHF | TGTGCCAGCGAGGGGGCCATGAATCAGCCCCAGCATTTT